This T cell receptor beta chain is drawn from a study of blood T cell repertoires in COVID-19. At the level of the study: Both acute and convalescent COVID-19 samples were obtained from the United States, Italy and Spain. Sources were T cells, B-cell-depleted T cells, or PBMCs; the material itself was cDNA or gDNA.

The protocol was immunoSEQ multiplex PCR, while the TCRdb copy is restricted to in-frame clones and leaves out a portion. Among roughly 230,000 clones listed, over 65% were seen once. This CDR3 has 12 residues. The V gene lost 3 bases and the J gene lost 8 bases, with 8 bases spanning the gap. CDR1 is LNHDA and CDR2 is SQIVND in the germline V gene (reference sequence). This clone was recorded only once. The receptor was isolated from a woman in her sixties or seventies who had recovered from COVID-19. J is TRBJ2-1 and V is TRBV19; possibly TRBD1 for D (5 bases). Sequencing was carried out using PBMCs or T cells enriched from blood (not recorded which). The CDR3 DNA is TGTGCCAGTAGTATTTCGACAGATGAGCAGTTCTTC. As protein: CASSISTDEQFF.